These 27 T cell receptor beta chains were sequenced from one sample in a study of a mutant IDH1 vaccine in newly diagnosed glioma. This sample's time point: week 35, safety follow-up. Every vaccine dose comprised 300 ug of mutant IDH1 20-mer peptide plus topical imiquimod. These receptors are not linked to any known antigen. Method: immunoSEQ multiplex PCR; TCRdb's copy keeps in-frame clones and lacks some. The sample carries approximately 44,000 clones, over 60% recorded once. The source was PBMCs, collected from a glioma patient whose treatment included an IDH1 peptide vaccine. The source is a middle-aged man with glioma.

The CDR3 sequence is CASSLRQGTLNYGYTF. DNA for the CDR3: TGTGCCAGCAGCTTGCGGCAGGGGACCCTAAACTATGGCTACACCTTC. The chain joins TRBV5-8 to TRBJ1-2; possibly TRBD1 for D (6 bases). Trimming shortened V by 1 base and J by 2 bases, and 15 bases separated the two germline ends. Germline V lookup: CDR1 SGHTS, CDR2 YDEGEE. CDR3 length: 16 residues.

This chain uses TRBV19 with TRBJ1-5, with D uncertain. The CDR3 has 13 residues. CDR1 is LNHDA and CDR2 is SQIVND in the germline V gene (reference sequence). Trimming stripped 6 bases from V and 6 bases from J, with 12 bases between. The CDR3 reads CASSGSLSQPQHF. In DNA, the CDR3 is TGTGCCAGTAGCGGAAGCTTAAGTCAGCCCCAGCATTTT. Full variable domain (outside the CDR3, taken from reference TRBV19 and TRBJ1-5): DGGITQSPKYLFRKEGQNVTLSCEQNLNHDAMYWYRQDPGQGLRLIYYSQIVNDFQKGDIAEGYSVSREKKESFPLTVTSAQKNPTAFYLCASSGSLSQPQHFGDGTRLSIL.

The chain combines TRBV30 with TRBJ1-1, with D maybe TRBD1 (6 bases). The CDR3 consists of 15 residues. The V gene's germline CDR1 is GTSNPN and CDR2 SVGIG (reference sequence). Trimming left V 0 bases short and J 1 base short, with 12 bases between. The CDR3 is CAWSVGAGANTEAFF. DNA for the CDR3: TGTGCCTGGAGTGTTGGTGCGGGGGCGAACACTGAAGCTTTCTTT.

This clone was counted only a few times. This sequence joins TRBV2 and TRBJ2-1; unclear D gene. Germline-derived CDR1 and CDR2 are SNHLY and FYNNEI. The CDR3 sequence is 13 residues long. V lost 4 bases and J 5 bases, leaving 9 bases between the germline ends. The CDR3 sequence is CASSARLNNEQFF. In DNA form, the CDR3 reads TGTGCCAGCAGTGCGAGGCTCAACAATGAGCAGTTCTTC.

V usage is TRBV5-1 and J usage is TRBJ1-1; 8 bases agree with TRBD1. The germline gives CDR1 SGHRS, CDR2 YFSETQ. The CDR3 is 13 residues long. With 3 bases clipped from V and 5 bases from J, the junction kept 3 bases outside the gene matches. DNA of the CDR3: TGCGCCAGCAGCTGGGACAGGCCGACTGAAGCTTTCTTT. This sequence encodes CASSWDRPTEAFF.

The V call is TRBV5-6, the J call TRBJ2-7, with D possibly TRBD1 on 6 matching bases. From germline, CDR1 is SGHDT and CDR2 YYEEEE. V dropped 0 bases and J dropped 4 bases, with 14 bases sitting between them. CDR3 length equals 15 residues. The CDR3, as DNA: TGTGCCAGCAGCTTGGGCCAGGGGAATCCATACGAGCAGTACTTC. Protein sequence: CASSLGQGNPYEQYF.

The V and J genes are TRBV4-3 and TRBJ2-6; D uncertain. V dropped 0 bases and J dropped 3 bases, with 12 bases sitting between them. This CDR3 has 17 amino acids. The germline V gene has CDR1 LGHNA and CDR2 YSLEER. In nucleotides, the CDR3 is TGCGCCAGCAGCCAAGATATCGCGGACGGTGGGGCCAACGTCCTGACTTTC. It is translated as CASSQDIADGGANVLTF.

The chain couples TRBV13 to TRBJ1-1; D might be TRBD1 (5 bases). The CDR3 is 15 amino acids. Looked up from germline, CDR1 is PRHDT and CDR2 is FYEKMQ (reference sequence). The ends were cut back, 4 bases at V and 6 bases at J, with 18 bases in the middle. This CDR3 is CASSSEGFLVAEAFF. As DNA, the CDR3 is TGTGCCAGCAGCTCAGAGGGGTTCCTGGTGGCTGAAGCTTTCTTT. The variable domain in full, completed from reference TRBV13 and TRBJ1-1, reads AAGVIQSPRHLIKEKRETATLKCYPIPRHDTVYWYQQGPGQDPQFLISFYEKMQSDKGSIPDRFSAQQFSDYHSELNMSSLELGDSALYFCASSSEGFLVAEAFFGQGTRLTVV.

This clone appeared a few times. The DNA for the CDR3 is TGCAGCGTTGAAGCCCGGGGGGGGGTCGAGCAGTTCTTC. The encoded protein is CSVEARGGVEQFF. J is TRBJ2-1 and V is TRBV29-1; 8 nucleotides match TRBD2. Germline V CDR1 and CDR2: SQVTM, ANQGSEA. The V gene end was trimmed by 1 base and the J gene end by 10 bases; junction bases not matched to a gene: 6. This CDR3 contains 13 residues.

This clone came up a few times. J is TRBJ1-1 and V is TRBV5-1; tentative D call: TRBD1 (5 bases). The CDR3 spans 13 residues. V gave up 1 base and J gave up 6 bases, with 10 bases separating them. Germline CDR1 SGHRS, CDR2 YFSETQ. CDR3 residues: CASSLRGGAEAFF. In DNA, the CDR3 is TGCGCCAGCAGCTTGCGGGGCGGCGCTGAAGCTTTCTTT.

This clone was detected only once. The gene calls are TRBV7-2 and TRBJ1-2; D is uncertain. CDR3 length: 13 residues. V lost 0 bases to trimming and J lost 6 bases, with 8 bases between them. Germline-derived CDR1 and CDR2 are SGHTA and FQGNSA. The CDR3 region is CASSLARTNGYTF. For the CDR3, the DNA is TGTGCCAGCAGCTTAGCCAGGACCAATGGCTACACCTTC.

The V and J genes are TRBV7-6 and TRBJ2-3; maybe TRBD1 (6 bases). V dropped 5 bases and J dropped 3 bases, with 12 bases sitting between them. Germline loops: CDR1 SGHVS, CDR2 FNYEAQ. CDR3 length equals 14 residues. CDR3 amino acids: CASSQPGATDTQYF. The CDR3 coding sequence is TGTGCCAGCAGCCAGCCAGGGGCTACAGATACGCAGTATTTT.

The chain has TRBV7-2 and TRBJ2-1, with 7 bases identical to TRBD2. The CDR3 is 15 residues long. V was pared by 6 bases and J by 6 bases, with 11 bases of the junction left unmatched. Germline V gene data show CDR1 as SGHTA and CDR2 as FQGNSA. CDR3 amino acids: CASRFKGLKINEQFF. CDR3 coding DNA: TGTGCCAGCAGATTTAAGGGACTAAAAATCAATGAGCAGTTCTTC.

V gene TRBV7-8 combines with J gene TRBJ1-1, with D tentatively TRBD1 (5 bases). Germline V lookup: CDR1 SGHVS, CDR2 FQNEAQ. The CDR3 length is 14 residues. V shed 7 bases and J shed 0 bases, with 12 bases lying between them. The CDR3 sequence is CASTLGGMNTEAFF. DNA of the CDR3: TGTGCCAGCACTCTCGGGGGGATGAACACTGAAGCTTTCTTT.

Here the CDR3 reads CASSIDLRAGGPLSSYNEQFF. The DNA for the CDR3 is TGTGCCAGTAGTATAGATCTAAGGGCAGGGGGACCCCTTAGCTCCTACAATGAGCAGTTCTTC. The chain has TRBV19 and TRBJ2-1; 7 bases match TRBD1. J lost 0 bases, V lost 0 bases, and 17 bases had no gene match. The V gene's germline CDR1 is LNHDA and CDR2 SQIVND (reference sequence). This CDR3 contains 21 residues.

In this sample, this clone turned up once. The CDR3, as DNA: TGTGCCAGCAGTGACACCGACAGGGCCGGGGAGCTGTTTTTT. Residues: CASSDTDRAGELFF. This sequence joins TRBV6-4 and TRBJ2-2, with 7 positions matching TRBD1. The CDR3 length is 14 residues. J was trimmed by 6 bases and V by 2 bases; bases with no gene match: 3. In germline, CDR1 is MRHNA, CDR2 SNTAGT.

J is TRBJ1-4 and V is TRBV10-3; 8 bases match TRBD1. Germline V gene sequence: CDR1 ENHRY, CDR2 SYGVKD. The CDR3 has 14 amino acids. V shed 6 bases, J shed 4 bases, and the junction held 4 bases outside the gene matches. CDR3 sequence reads: CAISQGQDNEKLFF. CDR3 nucleotides: TGTGCCATCAGCCAGGGACAGGATAATGAAAAACTGTTTTTT.

The J gene is TRBJ2-1, the V gene TRBV6-1; D assignment may be TRBD1 or TRBD2 (5 bases each). The germline V gene encodes CDR1 MNHNS and CDR2 SASEGT. The CDR3 spans 15 residues. Trimming pared 5 bases from V and 9 bases from J, leaving 20 bases between. DNA of the CDR3: TGTGCCAGCAGTCGGGACGGTTGGAGTTGGGTTGAGCAGTTCTTC. Translated, it gives CASSRDGWSWVEQFF.

This sequence joins TRBV7-2 and TRBJ2-2; no reliable D call. Germline values: CDR1 SGHTA, CDR2 FQGNSA. This CDR3 comprises 15 residues. The V end was cut by 1 base, the J end by 5 bases, with 11 bases between. The CDR3 sequence is CASSLVYQGTGELFF. The CDR3, as DNA: TGTGCCAGCAGCTTAGTCTATCAAGGGACCGGGGAGCTGTTTTTT.

In this sample, this clone is medium-sized (0.01 to 0.1%). The chain couples TRBV21-1 to TRBJ2-7. TRBV21-1 is marked as a pseudogene. The CDR3 runs 18 residues. The CDR3 DNA reads as TGTGCCAGCAGCAATTTCAACCAGGCCTCGGGACCTCAGTACGAGCAGTACGTC. Protein: CASSNFNQASGPQYEQYV.

This chain uses TRBV19 with TRBJ2-3; 9 bases line up with TRBD2. J lost 6 bases, V lost 10 bases, and 14 bases had no gene match. CDR1 LNHDA and CDR2 SQIVND come from the germline V gene (reference sequence). CDR3 length equals 15 residues. CDR3 in amino acids: CATSYGTSLADTQYF. CDR3 coding DNA: TGTGCCACAAGCTACGGGACTAGCCTTGCCGATACGCAGTATTTT. Variable domain in full (rest from reference TRBV19 and TRBJ2-3): DGGITQSPKYLFRKEGQNVTLSCEQNLNHDAMYWYRQDPGQGLRLIYYSQIVNDFQKGDIAEGYSVSREKKESFPLTVTSAQKNPTAFYLCATSYGTSLADTQYFGPGTRLTVL.

The rearrangement links TRBV7-2 to TRBJ2-3; 7 nucleotides agree with TRBD2. V trimming: 6 bases; J trimming: 4 bases; junction bases outside the gene matches: 16. Germline CDR1 is SGHTA and CDR2 is FQGNSA. The CDR3 contains 17 residues. The CDR3 DNA reads TGTGCCAGCAGACGGGCGGCGGGAGAGGGATCGGCAGATACGCAGTATTTT. Its translation: CASRRAAGEGSADTQYF.

The chain combines TRBV5-4 with TRBJ1-2; D is unclear. CDR3 length: 15 amino acids. From germline, CDR1 is SGHNT and CDR2 YYREEE (reference sequence). V gave up 0 bases and J gave up 1 base, with 10 bases separating them. The CDR3 sequence is CASSLDRLYNYGYTF. CDR3 nucleotides: TGTGCCAGCAGCTTGGACAGACTATATAACTATGGCTACACCTTC. Combining the CDR3 with reference TRBV5-4 and TRBJ1-2 gives the whole variable domain ETGVTQSPTHLIKTRGQQVTLRCSSQSGHNTVSWYQQALGQGPQFIFQYYREEENGRGNFPPRFSGLQFPNYSSELNVNALELDDSALYLCASSLDRLYNYGYTFGSGTRLTVV.

The count of this clone is one. The chain is built from TRBV7-6 and TRBJ2-7, with D tentatively TRBD2 (5 bases). Trimming shortened V by 1 base and J by 2 bases, and 12 bases separated the two germline ends. Per germline, CDR1 SGHVS and CDR2 FNYEAQ. The CDR3 runs 15 residues. In nucleotides, the CDR3 is TGTGCCAGCAGCTTAGAAATCGGGATGGCCTACGAGCAGTACTTC. Translated: CASSLEIGMAYEQYF.

The rearrangement joins TRBV18 to TRBJ2-7; the D gene could be TRBD1 or TRBD2 (5 bases each). The ends were cut back, 6 bases at V and 0 bases at J, with 12 bases in the middle. Germline CDR1 is KGHSH and CDR2 is LQKENI. The CDR3 extends over 14 amino acids. The CDR3 is CASSPRGISYEQYF. The CDR3 DNA reads as TGTGCCAGCTCCCCTCGGGGCATCTCCTACGAGCAGTACTTC.

The table lists this clone with a few counts. The chain carries TRBV7-2 and TRBJ2-3, with D perhaps being TRBD1 or TRBD2 (5 bases each). V gave up 0 bases and J gave up 2 bases, with 30 bases separating them. Germline CDR1 is SGHTA and CDR2 is FQGNSA. The CDR3 length is 22 residues. Here the CDR3 DNA reads TGTGCCAGCAGCTTAGCGCGTCTCATGAGATTAGAGGGACCACCTTCCACAGATACGCAGTATTTT. Its protein is CASSLARLMRLEGPPSTDTQYF.

The CDR3 nucleotides are TGTGCCAGCATCCTAGGGGGTTGTCAGCCCCAGCATTTT. This gives the protein CASILGGCQPQHF. This chain links TRBV7-7 with TRBJ1-5; perhaps TRBD1 as D (6 bases). The V gene lost 7 bases and the J gene lost 6 bases, with 13 bases spanning the gap. The CDR3 totals 13 residues. CDR1 is SSHAT and CDR2 is FNYEAQ in the germline V gene (reference sequence). The full variable domain, in which reference TRBV7-7 and TRBJ1-5 provide the parts outside the CDR3, is GAGVSQSPRYKVTKRGQDVTLRCDPISSHATLYWYQQALGQGPEFLTYFNYEAQPDKSGLPSDRFSAERPEGSISTLTIQRTEQRDSAMYRCASILGGCQPQHFGDGTRLSIL.